This T cell receptor beta chain is drawn from a study of T-cell memory formation after mild COVID-19. Whole-study findings and limits: Pre-infection memory showed some responding clones, and this suggested that cross-reactive memory joined.

Germline loops: CDR1 LNHNV, CDR2 YYDKDF (reference sequence). The CDR3 spans 18 residues. With V trimmed by 5 bases and J by 1 base, 10 bases remained unmatched. This clonotype was seen a few times. The antigen is not known. After 5'RACE with constant-segment primers, TCR alpha and TCR beta cDNA libraries carrying sample barcodes and UMIs were obtained. TCRdb fed the 5' RACE reads into MiXCR, producing one record per CDR3 protein. The repertoire holds around 370,000 distinct CDR3 sequences, around 20% seen once, with 9.5% to 15% in the top ten. The chain joins TRBV15 to TRBJ2-3; TRBD2 matches at 12 bases. Sequencing was performed on PBMCs or a T cell subset sorted from them (not recorded which). The origin of this receptor is an adult woman who had mild COVID-19 (a few samples of this study predate the infection). Cell type and time point are not known. For the CDR3, the DNA is TGTGCCACCAGCTACCTAGCGGGAGGGCTTTGGGGCACAGATACGCAGTATTTT. Translation gives CATSYLAGGLWGTDTQYF.